These 17 T cell receptor beta chains originate from one sample sequenced in a study of T cell responses to AZD1222 COVID-19 vaccine. Sequenced by immunoSEQ multiplex PCR; TCRdb stores in-frame clones only, minus some. The sample lists 150,000 to 200,000 clones, roughly nine tenths occurring once. Sequenced material: peripheral blood, taken 28 days after the second AZD1222 dose. The receptor source for this set is an adult who received the AZD1222 COVID-19 vaccine.

The chain has TRBV4-2 and TRBJ2-1; the D is unclear. CDR3 length equals 16 residues. V gave up 2 bases and J gave up 0 bases, with 11 bases separating them. The V gene's germline CDR1 is LGHNA and CDR2 YNFKEQ. In DNA form, the CDR3 reads TGTGCCAGCAGCCAATCCCGACGGAGCTCCTACAATGAGCAGTTCTTC. Residues: CASSQSRRSSYNEQFF.

The chain uses TRBV27 and TRBJ2-3; no reliable D call. Germline CDR1 and CDR2: MNHEY and SMNVEV (reference sequence). V was trimmed by 1 base and J by 0 bases, leaving 11 bases between them. CDR3 length equals 16 residues. The CDR3 sequence: CASSLYPGSSTDTQYF. The CDR3 DNA follows: TGTGCCAGCAGTTTATATCCCGGAAGCAGCACAGATACGCAGTATTTT.

The rearrangement uses TRBV9 and TRBJ2-5; the D is unclear. Per germline, CDR1 SGDLS and CDR2 YYNGEE. The CDR3 is 16 amino acids. Trimming stripped 0 bases from V and 5 bases from J, with 17 bases between. CDR3 sequence (DNA): TGTGCCAGCAGCGTAGGGGATCTACCTCCTGGGGAGACCCAGTACTTC. As protein: CASSVGDLPPGETQYF.

The chain is built from TRBV7-6 and TRBJ1-6, with TRBD1 matching 9 bases. Germline CDR1 reads SGHVS; CDR2 reads FNYEAQ. V dropped 0 bases and J dropped 7; count of bases not matched to a gene: 1. The length of the CDR3 is 15 residues. The CDR3 DNA follows: TGTGCCAGCAGCTTAGCCGGGACAGGGAATTCACCCCTCCACTTT. It encodes CASSLAGTGNSPLHF.

The rearrangement uses TRBV7-2 and TRBJ2-1, with D tentatively TRBD1 or TRBD2 (5 bases each). Per the germline V gene, CDR1 is SGHTA and CDR2 is FQGNSA. Between the trimmed V and J ends, which lost 4 bases and 12 bases, there was a span of 13 bases. CDR3 length equals 12 residues. CDR3 amino acids: CASSSPGPRQFF. CDR3 coding DNA: TGTGCCAGCAGCTCCCCGGGACCGCGGCAGTTCTTC.

The chain links TRBV27 to TRBJ1-6; D might be TRBD1 (5 bases). This CDR3 is 18 amino acids long. Germline CDR1 MNHEY, CDR2 SMNVEV (reference sequence). Trimming pared 2 bases from V and 2 bases from J, leaving 16 bases between. The CDR3 DNA sequence: TGTGCCAGCAGTTTAATCGGTAGGGGTAGGACCTATAATTCACCCCTCCACTTT. Protein sequence: CASSLIGRGRTYNSPLHF.

This sequence joins TRBV7-2 and TRBJ1-1; tentative D call: TRBD1 (5 bases). The germline CDR1 and CDR2 sequences are SGHTA and FQGNSA. V lost 4 bases and J 1 base, leaving 16 bases between the germline ends. The CDR3 has 16 residues. DNA of the CDR3: TGTGCCAGCAGCTCAACTGGGGCACGGGAGAACACTGAAGCTTTCTTT. It is translated as CASSSTGARENTEAFF.

V usage is TRBV29-1 and J usage is TRBJ2-1; 8 nucleotides line up with TRBD1. This CDR3 region has 12 residues. J lost 4 bases, V lost 6 bases, and 2 bases had no gene match. Germline V CDR1 and CDR2: SQVTM, ANQGSEA. In DNA form, the CDR3 reads TGCAGCGTGGACAGGGAATACAATGAGCAGTTCTTC. The encoded protein is CSVDREYNEQFF.

This chain links TRBV7-2 with TRBJ1-1; TRBD1 matches 8 bases. CDR1 and CDR2 from the germline V gene are SGHTA and FQGNSA. The CDR3 is 13 amino acids. The ends lost 4 bases at V and 5 bases at J; junction bases unmatched: 3. The CDR3 sequence is CASSSYRGTEAFF. The CDR3 DNA sequence: TGTGCCAGCAGCTCGTACAGGGGGACTGAAGCTTTCTTT.

The gene calls are TRBV6-4 and TRBJ2-3; 7 nucleotides match TRBD1. CDR1 and CDR2 (germline): MRHNA, SNTAGT. This CDR3 comprises 14 residues. With 6 bases clipped from V and 0 bases from J, the junction kept 3 bases outside the gene matches. The CDR3 DNA reads as TGTGCCAGCAGAAAACAGGGGAGCACAGATACGCAGTATTTT. It codes for CASRKQGSTDTQYF.

The rearrangement uses TRBV7-2 and TRBJ2-1, with 13 bases identical to TRBD2. V lost 5 bases, J lost 9 bases, and 7 bases stayed unmatched. The CDR3 is 15 amino acids. Per the germline V gene, CDR1 is SGHTA and CDR2 is FQGNSA. The CDR3 DNA follows: TGTGCCAGCAGCACGACCGGGACTAGCGGGGCTGAGCAGTTCTTC. Its protein product is CASSTTGTSGAEQFF.

This chain links TRBV10-2 with TRBJ1-2; tentative D call: TRBD1 (6 bases). CDR1 and CDR2 from the germline V gene are WSHSY and SAAADI. Trimming took off 3 bases at V and 2 bases at J, with 7 bases between the two ends. This CDR3 contains 13 residues. CDR3 amino acids: CASSDQGNYGYTF. In DNA form, the CDR3 reads TGCGCCAGCAGTGACCAGGGGAACTATGGCTACACCTTC.

The chain carries TRBV7-2 and TRBJ1-2, with D perhaps TRBD1 (6 bases). CDR1 is SGHTA and CDR2 is FQGNSA in the germline V gene. CDR3 length: 14 amino acids. V lost 4 bases, J lost 4 bases, and 13 bases lay in between. This chain's CDR3 is CASSSPGQPYGYTF. CDR3 nucleotides: TGTGCCAGCAGCTCACCTGGACAGCCCTATGGCTACACCTTC.

J is TRBJ1-6 and V is TRBV19; 11 bases agree with TRBD1. The CDR3 has 14 amino acids. Germline-derived CDR1 and CDR2 are LNHDA and SQIVND (reference sequence). The V and J ends lost 1 base and 10 bases, in that order; junction bases with no gene match: 0. The CDR3 DNA follows: TGTGCCAGTAGTATAGGGACAGGGGGCTCACCCCTCCACTTT. Translating gives CASSIGTGGSPLHF.

The V gene is TRBV19, the J gene TRBJ1-1; 7 positions match TRBD1. Per the germline V gene, CDR1 is LNHDA and CDR2 is SQIVND (reference sequence). Trimming at V came to 6 bases and at J to 4 bases, leaving 5 bases not matched to a gene. The CDR3 covers 13 residues. The CDR3 DNA follows: TGTGCCAGTAGGGGGACAGCAGCCACTGAAGCTTTCTTT. Protein: CASRGTAATEAFF.

V gene TRBV3-1 (or the pseudogene TRBV3-2) combines with J gene TRBJ1-2; 8 bases are a match to TRBD1. The V segment lost 1 base and the J segment 5 bases; nucleotides outside the gene matches: 12. Germline lookup yields CDR1 LGHDT and CDR2 YNNKEL (reference sequence). CDR3 size: 17 residues. This CDR3 reads CASSQVLGQGFSYGYTF. The CDR3 DNA is TGTGCCAGCAGCCAAGTCCTAGGACAGGGTTTTAGTTATGGCTACACCTTC.

This chain connects TRBV7-2 to TRBJ2-1; D may be TRBD1 (6 bases). The V and J ends lost 2 bases and 1 base respectively, with 12 bases between them. CDR1 and CDR2 (germline): SGHTA, FQGNSA. This CDR3 spans 16 amino acids. The CDR3 protein is CASSLQGSLSYNEQFF. CDR3 coding DNA: TGTGCCAGCAGCTTACAGGGGTCCCTTTCCTACAATGAGCAGTTCTTC.